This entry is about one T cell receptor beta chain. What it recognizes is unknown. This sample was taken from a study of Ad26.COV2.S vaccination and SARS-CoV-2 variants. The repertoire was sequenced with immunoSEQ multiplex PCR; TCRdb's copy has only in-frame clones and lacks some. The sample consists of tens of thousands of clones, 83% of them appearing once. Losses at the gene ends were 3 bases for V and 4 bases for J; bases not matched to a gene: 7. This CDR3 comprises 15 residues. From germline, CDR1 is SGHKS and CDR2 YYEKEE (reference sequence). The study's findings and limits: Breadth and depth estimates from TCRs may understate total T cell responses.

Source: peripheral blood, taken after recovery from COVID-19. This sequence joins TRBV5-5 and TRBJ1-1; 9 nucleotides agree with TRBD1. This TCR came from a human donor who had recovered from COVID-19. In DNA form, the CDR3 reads TGTGCCAGCAGCTGGGACAGGGCGAAAACCACTGAAGCTTTCTTT. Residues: CASSWDRAKTTEAFF.